Presented here are 29 T cell receptor beta chains from one specimen sequenced in a study of blood T cells in healthy people across ages. For the second PCR, which ran for about 7 to 11 cycles, a sample-barcoded 5' primer and a J-beta primer mix were used. TCRdb itself ran the 5' RACE reads through MiXCR, one entry per CDR3 protein. The profile covers 1,800,000 or so distinct CDR3 sequences, with roughly two fifths appearing a single time and 23% taken by the ten largest. The sequenced material came from blood. These TCRs come from a human donor in good health.

The V call is TRBV5-4, the J call TRBJ1-2; D ambiguous. V lost 0 bases to trimming and J lost 4 bases, with 7 bases between them. Germline V CDR1 and CDR2: SGHNT, YYREEE (reference sequence). The CDR3 has 13 residues. Here the CDR3 DNA reads TGTGCCAGCAGCTTGGGGAGCCGCTATGGCTACACCTTC. Amino acids: CASSLGSRYGYTF.

This chain joins TRBV3-1 and TRBJ1-4; 8 nucleotides align to TRBD1. The J segment lost 7 bases and the V segment lost 2 bases, leaving 6 bases of the junction unmatched. The CDR3 extends over 15 amino acids. Per germline, CDR1 LGHDT and CDR2 YNNKEL (reference sequence). The CDR3 here is CASSQRTGLTEKLFF. Here the CDR3 DNA reads TGTGCCAGCAGCCAACGGACAGGGCTGACTGAAAAACTGTTTTTT.

The rearrangement uses TRBV10-3 and TRBJ2-1; 10 nucleotides line up with TRBD1. V was pared by 9 bases and J by 6 bases, with 8 bases of the junction left unmatched. CDR1 and CDR2 (germline): ENHRY, SYGVKD. This CDR3 region has 14 residues. The CDR3 region is CAIRQGAGGNEQFF. CDR3 DNA sequence: TGTGCCATACGACAGGGGGCGGGAGGCAATGAGCAGTTCTTC.

The rearrangement links TRBV7-2 to TRBJ2-7; 16 bases fit TRBD2. The end of the DNA is better explained by TRBJ2-5, so the J call may be wrong. Germline V CDR1 and CDR2: SGHTA, FQGNSA. This CDR3 comprises 15 residues. CDR3 in amino acids: CASSGTSGGGETQYF. The CDR3 bases are TGTGCCAGCAGCGGGACTAGCGGGGGGGGTGAGACCCAGTACTTC.

The V gene is TRBV28, the J gene TRBJ2-5; 9 bases agree with TRBD1. Per germline, CDR1 MDHEN and CDR2 SYDVKM. The V gene end was trimmed by 5 bases and the J gene end by 5 bases; junction bases not matched to a gene: 12. The CDR3 contains 16 residues. CDR3 DNA: TGTGCCAGCAGTGGGTTCCGGGACAGGGATTGGGAGACCCAGTACTTC. Translation: CASSGFRDRDWETQYF.

The CDR3 coding sequence is TGTGCCAGCAGTTTTAGATTGGGGGAAATGAACACTGAAGCTTTCTTT. Its translation: CASSFRLGEMNTEAFF. The chain links TRBV12-3 or TRBV12-4 to TRBJ1-1; weak D call: TRBD1 (5 bases). The germline V and J ends were trimmed by 3 bases and 0 bases, with 14 bases remaining between them. The CDR3 length is 16 residues.

This clonotype has more than one count but fewer than ten. V is TRBV29-1 and J is TRBJ2-4; D remains ambiguous. Germline V CDR1 and CDR2: SQVTM, ANQGSEA. Trimming shortened V by 4 bases and J by 2 bases, and 6 bases separated the two germline ends. The CDR3 loop spans 12 amino acids. CDR3 in amino acids: CSVVLSKNIQYF. The CDR3 bases are TGCAGCGTTGTGTTGTCCAAAAACATTCAGTACTTC.

J is TRBJ2-5 and V is TRBV4-1, with 8 bases fitting TRBD2. CDR3 length: 15 amino acids. Germline V gene lookup returns CDR1 MGHRA and CDR2 YSYEKL. V gave up 5 bases and J gave up 2 bases; unmatched junction bases: 7. Written as DNA, the CDR3 is TGCGCCAGCAGCTTTCGACTAGCGAATCAAGAGACCCAGTACTTC. It codes for CASSFRLANQETQYF.

The chain has TRBV12-3 or TRBV12-4 and TRBJ1-2, with 7 bases fitting TRBD1. With 6 bases clipped from V and 6 bases from J, the junction kept 7 bases outside the gene matches. The CDR3 is 13 amino acids. CDR3 sequence reads: CASSVDRVHGYTF. For the CDR3, the DNA is TGTGCCAGCAGCGTCGACAGGGTGCATGGCTACACCTTC.

As DNA, the CDR3 is TGTGCCAGCAGCTTGGGTTGGGGGCCGGACGAGCAGTACTTC. Protein: CASSLGWGPDEQYF. This sequence joins TRBV5-5 and TRBJ2-7, with a weak D call TRBD1 (6 bases). Trimming took 0 bases from V and 5 from J, leaving 12 bases between them. Germline CDR1 and CDR2: SGHKS and YYEKEE (reference sequence). The CDR3 runs 14 residues.

This chain joins TRBV7-3 and TRBJ2-1; maybe TRBD2 (6 bases). The CDR3 loop spans 16 amino acids. Trimming shortened V by 5 bases and J by 0 bases, and 14 bases separated the two germline ends. CDR1 is SGHTA, CDR2 FQGTGA, per germline. This CDR3 is CASSPTGTYSYNEQFF. The DNA of the CDR3 is TGTGCCAGCAGCCCTACCGGGACTTACTCCTACAATGAGCAGTTCTTC.

The CDR3 nucleotides are TGCAGTGCCATTAGCGGGACAGAGTCTCCCTACGAGCAGTACTTC. Its translation is CSAISGTESPYEQYF. J is TRBJ2-7 and V is TRBV20-1; weak D call: TRBD2 (8 bases). The CDR3 is 15 amino acids. Germline CDR1 reads DFQATT; CDR2 reads SNEGSKA (reference sequence). Trimming removed 6 bases at V and 2 bases at J, with 20 bases between.

This clonotype has more than one count but fewer than ten. CDR3 DNA sequence: TGTGCCAGCAGCGAAAGAGGTGTCAGGGGGCTTGAGGGGGCCAACGTCCTGACTTTC. This gives the protein CASSERGVRGLEGANVLTF. The chain uses TRBV11-1 and TRBJ2-6; 8 bases agree with TRBD1. There are 19 residues in the CDR3. V shed 5 bases and J 4 bases; nucleotides not matched to a gene: 16. Germline loops: CDR1 SGHAT, CDR2 FQDESV (reference sequence).

The chain recombines TRBV20-1 with TRBJ1-1; D not certain. The CDR3 is made up of 12 amino acids. V was clipped by 3 bases and J by 3 bases, with 8 bases between them. CDR1 and CDR2 from the germline V gene are DFQATT and SNEGSKA (reference sequence). The CDR3 region is CSASVGDTEAFF. The CDR3 DNA reads as TGCAGTGCTAGTGTGGGAGACACTGAAGCTTTCTTT.

The chain has TRBV11-3 and TRBJ1-2; 10 nucleotides line up with TRBD1. With V trimmed by 5 bases and J by 6 bases, 6 bases remained unmatched. Looked up from germline, CDR1 is SGHNT and CDR2 is YENEEA. This CDR3 contains 14 residues. CDR3 sequence: CASSPDRGNHGYTF. The CDR3, as DNA: TGTGCCAGCAGCCCGGACAGGGGGAACCATGGCTACACCTTC.

V and J are TRBV2 and TRBJ2-1; 7 bases fit TRBD2. The DNA end is more similar to TRBJ2-7, so the J call may be wrong. CDR3 length: 15 amino acids. Germline V lookup: CDR1 SNHLY, CDR2 FYNNEI. The CDR3 region has the DNA TGTGCCAGCATCAACTACGGGGAGGGCTACAATGAGCAGTACTTC. Protein product: CASINYGEGYNEQYF.

Only a few counts were recorded for this clonotype. A read error may be the cause here, since a much bigger clone is one base away. V and J are TRBV6-5 and TRBJ2-7, with a possible D match to TRBD2 (6 bases). Germline values: CDR1 MNHEY, CDR2 SVGAGI. CDR3 length: 14 amino acids. Trimming took off 2 bases at V and 3 bases at J, with 11 bases between the two ends. CDR3 sequence reads: CASSYAGPFYEQYF. The CDR3 DNA reads as TGTGCCAGCAGTTACGCGGGACCCTTCTACGAGCAGTACTTC.

This clonotype was recorded a few times. This chain joins TRBV7-9 and TRBJ1-2, with D tentatively TRBD1 (5 bases). Germline CDR1 and CDR2: SEHNR and FQNEAQ (reference sequence). V was cut by 4 bases and J by 6 bases, with 15 bases left in between. There are 14 residues in the CDR3. CDR3 protein: CASSSLGGVHGYTF. CDR3 in DNA: TGTGCCAGCAGCTCCCTGGGGGGAGTTCATGGCTACACCTTC.

This clonotype was picked up a small number of times. The rearrangement links TRBV6-2 or TRBV6-3 to TRBJ2-7; D is unclear. V was trimmed by 5 bases and J by 0 bases, leaving 14 bases between them. The germline gives CDR1 MNHEY, CDR2 SVGEGT. CDR3 length: 15 amino acids. The CDR3: CASSTPIDISYEQYF. The CDR3 nucleotides are TGTGCCAGCAGTACGCCAATCGACATCTCCTACGAGCAGTACTTC.

The DNA for the CDR3 is TGTGCCATCACTGAAGAGGGGGGCGACGAGCAGTACTTC. It encodes CAITEEGGDEQYF. The chain joins TRBV10-3 to TRBJ2-7; D is possibly TRBD1 or TRBD2 (6 bases each). This CDR3 spans 13 amino acids. Looked up from germline, CDR1 is ENHRY and CDR2 is SYGVKD. V lost 7 bases to trimming and J lost 5 bases, with 15 bases between them.

This chain links TRBV28 with TRBJ2-3; D is perhaps TRBD2 (5 bases). Trimming removed 5 bases at V and 10 bases at J, with 16 bases between. The CDR3 is 13 amino acids. Germline CDR1 MDHEN, CDR2 SYDVKM. The CDR3 protein is CASSDSTVRAQYF. CDR3 DNA: TGTGCCAGCAGTGACTCTACTGTGAGGGCGCAGTATTTT.

The chain carries TRBV20-1 and TRBJ2-5; 8 bases fit TRBD2. Matching the DNA end better, TRBJ2-7 makes the J call doubtful. CDR1 DFQATT and CDR2 SNEGSKA come from the germline V gene (reference sequence). The CDR3 extends over 18 amino acids. CDR3 in DNA: TGCAGTGCTAGACCAGCGGGGGCGAGAGCGTCAAATCTCTACGAGCAGTACTTC. Protein: CSARPAGARASNLYEQYF.

The chain carries TRBV6-6 and TRBJ2-1; 7 bases align to TRBD1. The junction had 8 bases not matched to a gene; V was cut back by 7 bases and J by 5 bases. The CDR3 covers 14 residues. Germline CDR1 reads MNHNY; CDR2 reads SVGAGI (reference sequence). The CDR3 spells CASISGQRDNEQFF. As DNA, the CDR3 is TGTGCCAGCATTTCGGGACAGAGAGACAATGAGCAGTTCTTC.

The V call is TRBV20-1, the J call TRBJ2-4; no reliable D call. CDR3 length: 13 residues. Trimming cost V 6 bases and J 8 bases, with 17 bases left between them. Germline CDR1 is DFQATT and CDR2 is SNEGSKA (reference sequence). CDR3 nucleotide sequence: TGCAGTGCCCGTGTCCCGAGTACGGACATTCAGTACTTC. Translating gives CSARVPSTDIQYF.

The CDR3 nucleotides read TGTGCCAGCAGCCAGGGGGGGGCTCGGTGGCTAGCCAAAAACATTCAGTACTTC. Translated, it gives CASSQGGARWLAKNIQYF. This rearrangement joins TRBV4-2 to TRBJ2-4; possible D gene TRBD2, 7 bases. The V end was cut by 3 bases, the J end by 0 bases, with 18 bases between. The CDR3 has 18 amino acids. Germline V gene data show CDR1 as LGHNA and CDR2 as YNFKEQ.

The chain employs TRBV29-1 and TRBJ1-1; TRBD1 aligns across 7 bases. The V gene's germline CDR1 is SQVTM and CDR2 ANQGSEA. The CDR3 runs 13 residues. Losses at the gene ends were 3 bases for V and 5 bases for J; bases not matched to a gene: 6. CDR3 sequence: CSVDKGQKTEAFF. Written as DNA, the CDR3 is TGCAGCGTTGACAAGGGACAGAAGACTGAAGCTTTCTTT. The entire variable domain, with the rest obtained from reference TRBV29-1 and TRBJ1-1, is as follows: SAVISQKPSRDICQRGTSLTIQCQVDSQVTMMFWYRQQPGQSLTLIATANQGSEATYESGFVIDKFPISRPNLTFSTLTVSNMSPEDSSIYLCSVDKGQKTEAFFGQGTRLTVV.

The chain carries TRBV20-1 and TRBJ2-7; D is possibly TRBD1 (6 bases). CDR3 size: 13 residues. Germline assignment: CDR1 DFQATT and CDR2 SNEGSKA (reference sequence). V shed 6 bases and J shed 6 bases, with 18 bases lying between them. CDR3 nucleotides: TGCAGTGCATTAGCTGGGGGCAGGGGCGAGCAGTACTTC. Translation: CSALAGGRGEQYF.

This rearrangement joins TRBV12-3 or TRBV12-4 to TRBJ2-7; 9 nucleotides match TRBD1. The V and J ends lost 5 bases and 6 bases, in that order; junction bases with no gene match: 17. This CDR3 region has 17 residues. CDR3: CASSPRQGERLGGEQYF. DNA for the CDR3: TGTGCCAGCAGTCCCCGACAGGGGGAAAGATTGGGTGGCGAGCAGTACTTC.

V gene TRBV6-2 or TRBV6-3 combines with J gene TRBJ2-4, with D possibly matching TRBD1 (5 bases). The J call may be mistaken, given a closer DNA end match to TRBJ2-7. The CDR3 length is 15 residues. Looked up from germline, CDR1 is MNHEY and CDR2 is SVGEGT. The CDR3 sequence is CASSYSTPGPYEQYF. In nucleotides, the CDR3 is TGTGCCAGCAGTTACTCGACCCCAGGGCCTTACGAGCAGTACTTC.